Below are 22 T cell receptor beta chains sequenced from a single sample in a study of tumor and adjacent non-tumor tissue in lung cancer. TCRbeta libraries were built with three rounds of nested PCR, modified from ARM-PCR. TCRdb recomputed calls from the multiplex PCR reads with MiXCR, one row per CDR3 protein. The sample has 90,000 to 100,000 distinct CDR3 sequences; about 80% are singletons. RNA was extracted from bulk tissue without any cell sorting. Distant lung tissue was collected more than 3 cm away from the tumor edge. Sequences were obtained from distant non-tumor lung tissue. All receptors derive from a man aged 60 to 69 with small cell lung cancer.

To note about this clonotype: The DNA is omitted, as the CDR3 cannot be located on it reliably, and the CDR3 follows TCRdb's listing. The chain is built from TRBV12-3 or TRBV12-4 and TRBJ2-2; the DNA was not used to check the table's D call, TRBD2. Counting both end residues, the CDR3 totals 19 amino acids. The CDR3 sequence is CASSPRVAGGSLNIGELLF.

The chain couples TRBV20-1 to TRBJ2-1; 7 nucleotides align to TRBD2. The CDR3 has 13 residues. Germline CDR1 is DFQATT and CDR2 is SNEGSKA (reference sequence). Trimming at V came to 7 bases and at J to 7 bases, leaving 10 bases not matched to a gene. The CDR3: CSVAGLVANEQFF. In DNA, the CDR3 is TGCAGTGTTGCCGGACTAGTGGCTAATGAGCAGTTCTTC.

Note on this clonotype: An end of the junction does not agree with germline; a read error may underlie this. The chain combines TRBV11-2 with TRBJ2-5, with D uncertain. From germline, CDR1 is SGHAT and CDR2 FQNNGV. The CDR3 loop spans 12 amino acids. The CDR3 DNA sequence: TGTGGCAGCAGCTTAGTTCAGGTGACCCAGTACTTC. Protein sequence: CGSSLVQVTQYF.

This chain's CDR3 is CASSLVGLIRTDTQYF. In DNA form, the CDR3 reads TGTGCCAGCAGCTTAGTTGGTCTTATACGCACAGATACGCAGTATTTT. V and J are TRBV11-2 and TRBJ2-3; unclear D gene. V dropped 1 base and J dropped 1 base, with 12 bases sitting between them. The CDR3 loop spans 16 amino acids. Per germline, CDR1 SGHAT and CDR2 FQNNGV.

As regards this clonotype: This is likely a read error, given that the CDR3 carries no conserved phenylalanine or tryptophan at its end. The DNA is left out, because the CDR3 cannot be placed on it with certainty; the CDR3 is given as TCRdb lists it. V and J are TRBV28 and TRBJ2-7; TRBD2, the table's D call, was not compared with the DNA. Germline values: CDR1 MDHEN, CDR2 SYDVKM. The CDR3 adds up to 11 amino acids, both ends counted. The CDR3 reads CASGGSGTSHI.

On this clonotype: A clone one base away is much larger, so this may be a read error. It is likely a read error, because the conserved phenylalanine at the end of the CDR3 is missing. The rearrangement joins TRBV20-1 to TRBJ2-7; 12 bases map to TRBD2. The V gene's germline CDR1 is DFQATT and CDR2 SNEGSKA (reference sequence). CDR3 length: 13 amino acids. V lost 8 bases, J lost 3 bases, and 5 bases stayed unmatched. CDR3 loop: CSLGLAGGYEQYL. The CDR3, as DNA: TGCAGTCTGGGACTAGCGGGCGGCTACGAGCAGTACTTA.

Note on this clonotype: A much bigger clone sits one base away, suggesting this may be a read error. The J gene is TRBJ2-1, the V gene TRBV20-1; 13 bases agree with TRBD2. Germline assignment: CDR1 DFQATT and CDR2 SNEGSKA (reference sequence). The CDR3 extends over 14 amino acids. V gave up 2 bases and J gave up 7 bases; unmatched junction bases: 2. DNA for the CDR3: TGCAGTGCTAGATTGGGACTAGCGGGAAATGAGCAGTTCTTC. This sequence encodes CSARLGLAGNEQFF.

The chain links TRBV11-2 to TRBJ1-1, with a weak D call TRBD1 (5 bases). The V gene lost 1 base and the J gene lost 4 bases, with 13 bases spanning the gap. Per germline, CDR1 SGHAT and CDR2 FQNNGV. This CDR3 is 15 amino acids long. For the CDR3, the DNA is TGTGCCAGCAGCTTAGTGACGGGGGATAGCACTGAAGCTTTCTTT. The encoded protein is CASSLVTGDSTEAFF.

The chain is built from TRBV19 and TRBJ1-6; D may be TRBD1 (6 bases). Germline V lookup: CDR1 LNHDA, CDR2 SQIVND (reference sequence). Trimming cost V 7 bases and J 8 bases, with 18 bases left between them. CDR3 length equals 15 residues. For the CDR3, the DNA is TGTGCCAGTACCCGGGACAAGGTCATTTATTCACCCCTCCACTTT. Amino acid sequence: CASTRDKVIYSPLHF.

Worth noting for this clonotype: The germline gene is not matched at one end of the junction; a read error may be the cause. The genes are TRBV12-3 or TRBV12-4 and TRBJ2-2; maybe TRBD2 (5 bases). The CDR3 is made up of 11 amino acids. CDR3 protein: CASSLAVELFF. CDR3 DNA: TGTGCCAGCAGTCTAGCCGTGGAGCTGTTTTTT.

Of note for this clonotype: A read error may produce the germline difference seen at one junction end. The V gene is TRBV4-2, the J gene TRBJ2-7; 7 bases map to TRBD1. Germline V CDR1 and CDR2: LGHNA, YNFKEQ. The CDR3 has 15 amino acids. The CDR3 is CASSQARDSSYEQYF. The CDR3 region has the DNA TGTGCCAGCAGCCAAGCGAGGGACAGCTCCTACGAGCAGTACTTT.

The V and J genes are TRBV6-5 and TRBJ2-5; D perhaps matches TRBD1 (5 bases). Trimming stripped 7 bases from V and 1 base from J, with 13 bases between. The CDR3 runs 14 residues. Germline loops: CDR1 MNHEY, CDR2 SVGAGI. In DNA form, the CDR3 reads TGTGCCAGCAATTCTCAGGGCGCCCAAGAGACCCAGTACTTC. Residues: CASNSQGAQETQYF.

Remarks on this clonotype: This may come from a read error, since a much larger clone is one base off. The conserved final phenylalanine or tryptophan is absent from the CDR3, which likely points to a read error. The chain recombines TRBV20-1 with TRBJ2-5; TRBD2 aligns across 9 bases. Germline CDR1 DFQATT, CDR2 SNEGSKA (reference sequence). The CDR3 totals 15 residues. Unmatched junction bases numbered 9, after V lost 3 bases and J lost 4 bases. Here the CDR3 DNA reads TGCAGTGCTAGGCTGACTAGCGGAGGGGGAGAGACCCAGTACTCC. Amino acids: CSARLTSGGGETQYS.

The count of this clonotype is one. The chain couples TRBV20-1 to TRBJ2-1, with TRBD2 as a possible D gene (6 bases). The germline V and J ends were trimmed by 8 bases and 4 bases, with 21 bases remaining between them. The CDR3 is made up of 15 amino acids. Looked up from germline, CDR1 is DFQATT and CDR2 is SNEGSKA (reference sequence). The CDR3 sequence: CSTRGVAGWYNEQFF. The CDR3 DNA is TGCAGTACCCGAGGGGTGGCGGGATGGTACAATGAGCAGTTCTTC.

Notes on this clonotype: This may stem from a read error, because a much larger clone lies one nucleotide away. The rearrangement uses TRBV7-8 and TRBJ2-1; 9 nucleotides line up with TRBD1. CDR3 length equals 15 residues. Germline V CDR1 and CDR2: SGHVS, FQNEAQ. The CDR3 loop is CVSSPRTGVDNEQFF. The CDR3 DNA follows: TGTGTCAGCAGCCCACGGACAGGGGTGGACAATGAGCAGTTCTTC.

Points on this clonotype: One end of the junction fails to match germline, which may point to a read error. The rearrangement links TRBV20-1 to TRBJ2-4; no clear D gene. Germline V CDR1 and CDR2: DFQATT, SNEGSKA (reference sequence). The CDR3 runs 14 residues. The DNA of the CDR3 is TGCAGTGCTAGAGTAAGCCCTGGAATGAACATTAAGTACTTC. Its protein product is CSARVSPGMNIKYF.

This rearrangement joins TRBV28 to TRBJ1-6; D remains unclear. V was clipped by 7 bases and J by 7 bases, with 11 bases between them. This CDR3 region has 13 residues. The germline CDR1 and CDR2 sequences are MDHEN and SYDVKM. The CDR3 DNA sequence: TGTGCCAGCACCCAGGACGCAAATTCACCCCTCCACTTT. Its translation: CASTQDANSPLHF.

This clonotype appeared a few times. The rearrangement links TRBV19 to TRBJ2-1; 7 bases match TRBD2. The CDR3 length is 16 residues. Unmatched junction bases numbered 7, after V lost 5 bases and J lost 0 bases. Germline V gene sequence: CDR1 LNHDA, CDR2 SQIVND (reference sequence). The CDR3 here is CASSGRVAASYNEQFF. DNA for the CDR3: TGTGCCAGTAGTGGGAGGGTAGCGGCCTCCTACAATGAGCAGTTCTTC.

Notes on this clonotype: An end of the junction differs from the germline gene, which may be a read error. This rearrangement joins TRBV28 to TRBJ1-2, with D unclear. The CDR3 covers 11 residues. Germline CDR1 reads MDHEN; CDR2 reads SYDVKM. In DNA, the CDR3 is TGTGCCAGCAGATTAAGGTCTGGCTACACTTTC. This sequence encodes CASRLRSGYTF.

Comment on this clonotype: At one boundary the junction diverges from the germline segment, which might be a read error. J is TRBJ2-1 and V is TRBV6-5; D is undetermined. CDR1 is MNHEY and CDR2 is SVGAGI in the germline V gene. CDR3 size: 15 residues. CDR3 coding DNA: TGTGCCAACAGTTACTCTGGGGAATTGGGTAATGAGCAGTTCTTC. Protein sequence: CANSYSGELGNEQFF.

A note on this clonotype: One end of the junction varies from germline; a read error may be responsible. This chain uses TRBV5-1 with TRBJ2-5; D uncertain. The germline V gene encodes CDR1 SGHRS and CDR2 YFSETQ. CDR3 length: 13 residues. The CDR3 bases are TGCGCCATCAGCTGGAATCGAGGAGAGACCCAGTACTTC. Amino acids: CAISWNRGETQYF.

As regards this clonotype: A much bigger clone sits one base away, suggesting this may be a read error. The rearrangement uses TRBV20-1 and TRBJ2-7; 9 nucleotides match TRBD2. The CDR3 length is 12 residues. V shed 7 bases and J 7 bases; nucleotides not matched to a gene: 8. Per germline, CDR1 DFQATT and CDR2 SNEGSKA (reference sequence). CDR3: CSVNGGRDEQYV. CDR3 DNA sequence: TGCAGTGTCAACGGCGGGAGGGATGAGCAGTACGTC.